A selection of T cell receptor beta chains follows, all from one sample in a study of shared clonotypes between healthy human individuals. Assay: immunoSEQ multiplex PCR; the TCRdb copy retains only in-frame clones and omits some. The table has 1,100,000 or so clones, 78% seen once; the top ten hold approximately 0.56%. What was sequenced was memory CD4+ T cells from PBMCs. The origin of the receptors is a man aged 18-30 years in good health. Some clones in this sample may be carry-over from other donors' samples. CDR3s include the opening cysteine and the closing phenylalanine or tryptophan.

TRBV13	CASSASGLTDTQYF
TRBV6-6	CASSRDRVNGYTF
TRBV2	CASSESSYEQYF
TRBV7-9	CASSRQGAAGNTIYF
TRBV4-1	CASSRRTGTRETQYF
TRBV18	CASSPWTSGIDEQYF
TRBV11-2	CASSLQGRIYNEQFF
TRBV4-1	CASSQDPLAGQFF
TRBV11-2	CASSLVEGWRNIQYF
TRBV7-9	CASSLRETGVAEAFF
TRBV7-9	CASSLTESLVTF
TRBV7-2	CASSPLAGSYNEQFF
TRBV9	CASSPRTGGGEKLFF
TRBV5-1	CASSGGIAGITDTQYF
TRBV15	CATSSRTGVREKLFF
TRBV7-6	CASSPLDGSRETQYF
TRBV5-5	CASSSWSGANVLTF
TRBV6-6	CASSSQGGWGYEQYF
TRBV5-1	CASFTGTGVPDTQYF
TRBV6-6	CASSQPPGTGGRGYTF
TRBV19	CASRTNYGYTF
TRBV5-5	CASSLIFRGTETQYF
TRBV5-1	CASNTGTGNPEAFF
TRBV6-6	CASSPGTDTQYF
TRBV11-3	CASSTRRGGGEQFF
TRBV7-9	CASSSADRGPYEQYF
TRBV11-3	CASSFRSGPLYNEQFF